This T cell receptor (beta chain) was found in a study of blood T cell repertoires in COVID-19. Study summary: PBMCs, B-cell-depleted T cells, or T cells provided the cDNA or gDNA that made up the material.

The germline gives CDR1 SEHNR, CDR2 FQNEAQ (reference sequence). This CDR3 spans 14 amino acids. Between the trimmed V and J ends, which lost 3 bases and 8 bases, there was a span of 15 bases. In the source study's methods: Quantification of nucleated cells was approximated via reference gene primer amplification. TCRdb's table, derived via immunoSEQ multiplex PCR, lists solely in-frame clones and lacks some. Clone size and the V and J calls come from that table; the DNA yielded D and trimming. The data hold approximately 310,000 clones, with roughly nine tenths observed a single time. This clone was seen a single time. Participants reported their clinical history, and cohort assignment relied on those reports.

Source material: PBMCs or T cells enriched from blood (not recorded which). The chain is built from TRBV7-9 and TRBJ2-3, with D perhaps TRBD2 (5 bases). The sequence was obtained from a man aged 55 to 70 who had recovered from COVID-19. CDR3 loop: CASSFVGKLGTQYF. CDR3 coding DNA: TGTGCCAGCAGCTTTGTAGGGAAACTAGGTACGCAGTATTTT.